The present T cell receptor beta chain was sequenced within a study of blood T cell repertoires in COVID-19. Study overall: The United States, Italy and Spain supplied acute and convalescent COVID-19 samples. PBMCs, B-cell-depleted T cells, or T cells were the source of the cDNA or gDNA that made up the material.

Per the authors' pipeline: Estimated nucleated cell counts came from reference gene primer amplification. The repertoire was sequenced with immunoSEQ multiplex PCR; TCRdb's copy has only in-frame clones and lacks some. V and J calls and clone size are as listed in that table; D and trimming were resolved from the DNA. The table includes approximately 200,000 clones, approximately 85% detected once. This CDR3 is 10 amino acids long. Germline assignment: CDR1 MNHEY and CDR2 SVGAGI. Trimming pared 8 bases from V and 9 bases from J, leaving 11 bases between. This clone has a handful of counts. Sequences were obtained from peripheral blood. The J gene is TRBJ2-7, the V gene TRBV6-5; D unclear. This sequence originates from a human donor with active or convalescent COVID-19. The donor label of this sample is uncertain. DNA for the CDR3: TGTGCCAGCGGAGAACGAGGGCAGTACTTC. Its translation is CASGERGQYF.